The 10 T cell receptor beta chains listed next were all sequenced from one sample in a study of blood T cell repertoires in COVID-19. TCRdb's table, derived via immunoSEQ multiplex PCR, lists solely in-frame clones and lacks some. Of over 350,000 clones listed, roughly 85% are singletons. Material: peripheral blood. The source of these receptors is a woman in her thirties with active or convalescent COVID-19.

The J gene is TRBJ1-3, the V gene TRBV5-3; TRBD1 agrees at 7 bases. Being an ORF, TRBV5-3 has a function that is uncertain. J was trimmed by 3 bases and V by 2 bases; bases with no gene match: 8. The CDR3 loop spans 16 amino acids. CDR3 protein: CARSFSAGQFGNTIYF. Here the CDR3 DNA reads TGTGCCAGAAGCTTTTCGGCGGGACAGTTTGGAAACACCATATATTTT.

This chain joins TRBV21-1 and TRBJ1-5; the DNA was not compared with TRBD1, the D call given in the table. TRBV21-1 is designated a pseudogene. CDR3 length equals 16 residues. CDR3 nucleotides: TGTGCCAGCAGCAAAGACGGACAGGGGGTAAATCAGCCCCAGCATTTT. Residues: CASSKDGQGVNQPQHF.

This clone was seen a single time. This chain connects TRBV4-1 to TRBJ1-1; 7 bases fit TRBD1. Trimming cost V 2 bases and J 5 bases; bases outside gene matches: 5. CDR3 length equals 14 residues. Germline CDR1 MGHRA, CDR2 YSYEKL. The CDR3 DNA reads TGCGCCAGCAGCCAACGACAGGGCCGGACTGAAGCTTTCTTT. This gives the protein CASSQRQGRTEAFF.

The genes are TRBV7-2 and TRBJ2-1, with TRBD1 identical over 9 bases. After removal of 4 bases from V and 8 bases from J, the junction contained 15 bases not matched to a gene. This CDR3 contains 17 residues. CDR1 is SGHTA and CDR2 is FQGNSA in the germline V gene. CDR3 in amino acids: CASSSLNPGTGFDEQFF. DNA for the CDR3: TGTGCCAGCAGCTCTCTGAACCCCGGGACAGGGTTCGATGAGCAGTTCTTC.

The rearrangement uses TRBV4-1 and TRBJ2-5, with D perhaps matching TRBD2 (5 bases). CDR1 and CDR2 from the germline V gene are MGHRA and YSYEKL. V was clipped by 1 base and J by 5 bases, with 14 bases between them. CDR3 length: 15 residues. CDR3 in amino acids: CASSQVELPGETQYF. For the CDR3, the DNA is TGCGCCAGCAGCCAAGTGGAACTGCCGGGGGAGACCCAGTACTTC.

As for this clone: This sample includes further DNA sequences coding for the same CDR3. The chain couples TRBV19 to TRBJ1-1; D is possibly TRBD1 (5 bases). From germline, CDR1 is LNHDA and CDR2 SQIVND (reference sequence). Trimming cost V 6 bases and J 3 bases, with 8 bases left between them. The CDR3 spans 12 residues. The CDR3 spells CASSQGYTEAFF. For the CDR3, the DNA is TGTGCCAGTAGCCAGGGTTACACTGAAGCTTTCTTT.

The chain joins TRBV24-1 to TRBJ2-1, with TRBD2 matching over 13 bases. The ends lost 7 bases at V and 7 bases at J; junction bases unmatched: 6. From germline, CDR1 is KGHDR and CDR2 SFDVKD. The CDR3 is 15 amino acids. The CDR3 DNA is TGTGCCACCAGGCTTACTAGCGGGAGGGCAAATGAGCAGTTCTTC. Protein product: CATRLTSGRANEQFF.

The chain links TRBV3-1 (or the pseudogene TRBV3-2) to TRBJ1-4; D gene unclear. The CDR3 loop spans 13 amino acids. Deletions cut 0 bases from V and 8 bases from J, with 7 bases between. Germline V gene lookup returns CDR1 LGHDT and CDR2 YNNKEL (reference sequence). CDR3: CASSQDQQEKLFF. CDR3 in DNA: TGTGCCAGCAGCCAAGATCAACAGGAAAAACTGTTTTTT.

The chain uses TRBV28 and TRBJ2-1; TRBD2 matches at 9 bases. V dropped 6 bases and J dropped 10; count of bases not matched to a gene: 25. Germline values: CDR1 MDHEN, CDR2 SYDVKM. The CDR3 has 19 residues. Here the CDR3 DNA reads TGTGCCAGCAGCCCTCCCTATCGGCGGCTAGCGGGGAAGAATAGAGAGCAGTTCTTC. It codes for CASSPPYRRLAGKNREQFF.

The chain links TRBV27 to TRBJ2-4; D is possibly TRBD1 (5 bases). This CDR3 comprises 15 residues. The germline CDR1 and CDR2 sequences are MNHEY and SMNVEV (reference sequence). V gave up 6 bases and J gave up 1 base, with 13 bases separating them. The CDR3 sequence: CASRPGSLAKNIQYF. The CDR3 DNA reads as TGTGCCAGCAGACCAGGGTCTCTGGCCAAAAACATTCAGTACTTC.